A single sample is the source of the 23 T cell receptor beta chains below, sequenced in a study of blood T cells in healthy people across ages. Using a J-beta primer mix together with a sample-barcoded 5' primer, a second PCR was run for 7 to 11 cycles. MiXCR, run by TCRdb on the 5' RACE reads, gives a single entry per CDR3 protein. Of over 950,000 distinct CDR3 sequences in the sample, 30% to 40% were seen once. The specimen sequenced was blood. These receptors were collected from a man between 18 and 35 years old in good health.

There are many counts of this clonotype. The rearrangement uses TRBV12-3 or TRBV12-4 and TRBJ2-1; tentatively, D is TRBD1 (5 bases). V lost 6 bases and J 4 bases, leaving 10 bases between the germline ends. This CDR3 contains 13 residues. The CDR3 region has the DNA TGTGCCAGCAGCCGGACACCTTACAATGAGCAGTTCTTC. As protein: CASSRTPYNEQFF.

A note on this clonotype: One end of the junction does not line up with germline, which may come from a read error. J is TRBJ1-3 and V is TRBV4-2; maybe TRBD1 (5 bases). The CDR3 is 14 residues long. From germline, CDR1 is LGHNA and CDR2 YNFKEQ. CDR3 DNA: TGTGCCAGCGGGCACAGTGGGGACGGAAACTCCATATATTTT. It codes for CASGHSGDGNSIYF.

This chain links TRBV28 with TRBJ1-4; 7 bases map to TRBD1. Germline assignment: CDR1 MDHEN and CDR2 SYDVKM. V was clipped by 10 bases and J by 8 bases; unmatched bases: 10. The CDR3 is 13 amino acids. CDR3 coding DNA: TGTGCCATTCAGGGGGGGAGTGTAGAAAAACTGTTTTTT. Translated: CAIQGGSVEKLFF.

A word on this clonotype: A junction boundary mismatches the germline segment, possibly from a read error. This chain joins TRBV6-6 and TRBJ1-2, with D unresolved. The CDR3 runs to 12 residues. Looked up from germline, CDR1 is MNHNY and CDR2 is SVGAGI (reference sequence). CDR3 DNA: TGTGCCAGCAGTTACGGGAGAGATGGCTTCACCTTC. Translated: CASSYGRDGFTF.

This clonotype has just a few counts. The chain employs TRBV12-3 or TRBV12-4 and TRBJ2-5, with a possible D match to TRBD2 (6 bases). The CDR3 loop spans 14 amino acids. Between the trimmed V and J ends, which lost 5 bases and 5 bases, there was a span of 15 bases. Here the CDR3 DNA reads TGTGCCAGCAGTATAAGGGATGGGGGGGAGACCCAGTACTTC. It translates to CASSIRDGGETQYF.

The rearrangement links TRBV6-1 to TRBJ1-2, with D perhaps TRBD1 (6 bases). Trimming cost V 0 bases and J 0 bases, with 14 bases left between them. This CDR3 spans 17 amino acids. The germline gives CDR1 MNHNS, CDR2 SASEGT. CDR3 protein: CASSEAPTGLANYGYTF. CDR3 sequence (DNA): TGTGCCAGCAGTGAAGCGCCAACAGGGTTAGCTAACTATGGCTACACCTTC.

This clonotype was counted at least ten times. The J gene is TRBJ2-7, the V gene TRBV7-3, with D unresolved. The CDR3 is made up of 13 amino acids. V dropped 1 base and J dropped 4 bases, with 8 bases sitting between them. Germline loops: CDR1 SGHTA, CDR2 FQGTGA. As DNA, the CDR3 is TGTGCCAGCAGCTTAAACGTCGGGTACGAGCAGTACTTC. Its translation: CASSLNVGYEQYF.

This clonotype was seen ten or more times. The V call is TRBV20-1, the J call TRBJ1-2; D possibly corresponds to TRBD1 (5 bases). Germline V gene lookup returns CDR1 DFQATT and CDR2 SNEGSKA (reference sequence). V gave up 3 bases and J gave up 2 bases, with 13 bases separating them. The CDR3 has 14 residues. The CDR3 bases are TGCAGTGCTAGTGAGGGGACGGGAAACTATGGCTACACCTTC. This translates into CSASEGTGNYGYTF.

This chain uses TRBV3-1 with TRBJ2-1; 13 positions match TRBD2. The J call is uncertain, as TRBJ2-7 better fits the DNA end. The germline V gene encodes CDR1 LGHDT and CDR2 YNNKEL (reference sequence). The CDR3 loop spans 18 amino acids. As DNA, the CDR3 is TGTGCCAGCAGCCAAAAACTAGCGGGGGGGCACGGCTACAATGAGCAGTACTTC. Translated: CASSQKLAGGHGYNEQYF.

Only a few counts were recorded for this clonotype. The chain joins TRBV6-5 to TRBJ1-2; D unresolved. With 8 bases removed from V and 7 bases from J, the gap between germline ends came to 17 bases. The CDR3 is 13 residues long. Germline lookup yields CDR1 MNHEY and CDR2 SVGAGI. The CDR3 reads CASLGLGQIGYTF. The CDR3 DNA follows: TGTGCCAGCTTAGGGCTGGGCCAAATTGGCTACACCTTC.

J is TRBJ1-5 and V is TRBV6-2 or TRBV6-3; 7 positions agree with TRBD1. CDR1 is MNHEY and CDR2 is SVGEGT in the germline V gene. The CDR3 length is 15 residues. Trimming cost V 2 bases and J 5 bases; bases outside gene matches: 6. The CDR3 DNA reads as TGTGCCAGCAGTTACCGGGACAGTCTTTATCAGCCCCAGCATTTT. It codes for CASSYRDSLYQPQHF.

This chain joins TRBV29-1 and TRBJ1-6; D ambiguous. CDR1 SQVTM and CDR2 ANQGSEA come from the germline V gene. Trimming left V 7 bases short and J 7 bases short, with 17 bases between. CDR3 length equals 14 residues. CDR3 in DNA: TGCAGCGATGACGTTCACATCAGGAATTCACCCCTCCACTTT. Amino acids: CSDDVHIRNSPLHF.

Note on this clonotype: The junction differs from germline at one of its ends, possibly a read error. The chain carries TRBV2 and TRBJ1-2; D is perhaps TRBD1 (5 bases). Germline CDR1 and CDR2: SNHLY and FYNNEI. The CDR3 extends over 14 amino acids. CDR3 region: CAGSEGPSNYGYTF. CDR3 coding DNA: TGTGCCGGCAGTGAGGGACCCTCGAACTATGGCTACACCTTC.

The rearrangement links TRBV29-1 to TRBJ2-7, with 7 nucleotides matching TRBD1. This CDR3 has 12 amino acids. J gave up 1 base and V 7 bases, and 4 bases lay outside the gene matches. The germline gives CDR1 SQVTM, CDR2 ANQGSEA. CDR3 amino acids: CSAQDRSYEQYF. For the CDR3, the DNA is TGCAGCGCCCAGGACAGGTCCTACGAGCAGTACTTC.

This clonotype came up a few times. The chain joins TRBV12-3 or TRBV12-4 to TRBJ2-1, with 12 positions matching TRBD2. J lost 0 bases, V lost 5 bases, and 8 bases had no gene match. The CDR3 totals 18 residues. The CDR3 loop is CASSIRLAGAPSYNEQFF. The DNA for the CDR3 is TGTGCCAGCAGTATCAGACTAGCGGGGGCCCCCTCCTACAATGAGCAGTTCTTC.

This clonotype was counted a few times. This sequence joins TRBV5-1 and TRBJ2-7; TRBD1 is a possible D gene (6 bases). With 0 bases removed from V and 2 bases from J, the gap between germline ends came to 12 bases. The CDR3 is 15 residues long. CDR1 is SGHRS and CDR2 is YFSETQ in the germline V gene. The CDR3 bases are TGCGCCAGCAGCTTGGTCGTGGGGGCCGCCTACGAGCAGTACTTC. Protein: CASSLVVGAAYEQYF.

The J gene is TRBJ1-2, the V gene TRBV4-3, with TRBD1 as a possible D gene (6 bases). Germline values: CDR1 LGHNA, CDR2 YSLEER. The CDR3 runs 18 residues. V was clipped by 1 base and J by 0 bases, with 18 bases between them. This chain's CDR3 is CASSQGNLGQRANYGYTF. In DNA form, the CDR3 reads TGCGCCAGCAGCCAAGGAAATTTAGGACAGAGAGCTAACTATGGCTACACCTTC.

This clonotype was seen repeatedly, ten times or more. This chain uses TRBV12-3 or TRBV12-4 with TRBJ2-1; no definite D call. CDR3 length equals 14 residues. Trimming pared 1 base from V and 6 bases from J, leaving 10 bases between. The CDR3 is CASSLGQSGNEQFF. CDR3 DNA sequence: TGTGCCAGCAGTTTAGGGCAGTCCGGCAATGAGCAGTTCTTC.

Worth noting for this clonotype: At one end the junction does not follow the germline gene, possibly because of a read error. CDR3 protein: CAISPLAVFNEQNF. CDR3 bases: TGTGCCATCAGTCCACTAGCGGTTTTCAATGAGCAGAACTTC. The V gene is TRBV10-3, the J gene TRBJ2-1, with TRBD2 identical over 8 bases. CDR3 length: 14 amino acids. Per the germline V gene, CDR1 is ENHRY and CDR2 is SYGVKD.

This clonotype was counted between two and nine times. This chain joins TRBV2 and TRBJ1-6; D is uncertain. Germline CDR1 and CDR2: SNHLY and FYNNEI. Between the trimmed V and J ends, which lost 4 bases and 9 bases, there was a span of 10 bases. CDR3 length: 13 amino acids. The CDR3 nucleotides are TGTGCCAGCAGTGGTGTGTCGGGTTCACCCCTCCACTTT. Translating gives CASSGVSGSPLHF.

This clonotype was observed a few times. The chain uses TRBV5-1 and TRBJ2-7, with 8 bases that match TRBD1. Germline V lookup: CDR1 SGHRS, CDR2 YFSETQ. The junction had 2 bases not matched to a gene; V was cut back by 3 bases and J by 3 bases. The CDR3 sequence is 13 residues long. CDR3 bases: TGCGCCAGCAGCTGGGGACAGGACTACGAGCAGTACTTC. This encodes CASSWGQDYEQYF.

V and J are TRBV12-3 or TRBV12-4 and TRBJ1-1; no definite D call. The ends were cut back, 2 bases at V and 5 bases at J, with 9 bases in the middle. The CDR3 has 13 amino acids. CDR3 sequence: CASSLLSGTEAFF. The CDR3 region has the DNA TGTGCCAGCAGTTTACTCAGCGGGACTGAAGCTTTCTTT.

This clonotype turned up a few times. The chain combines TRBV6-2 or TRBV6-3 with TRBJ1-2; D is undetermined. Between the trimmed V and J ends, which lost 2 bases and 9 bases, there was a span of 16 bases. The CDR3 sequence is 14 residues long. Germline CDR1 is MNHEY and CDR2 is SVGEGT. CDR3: CASSYGYVESSYTF. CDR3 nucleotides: TGTGCCAGCAGTTACGGTTACGTCGAGTCGAGCTACACCTTC.